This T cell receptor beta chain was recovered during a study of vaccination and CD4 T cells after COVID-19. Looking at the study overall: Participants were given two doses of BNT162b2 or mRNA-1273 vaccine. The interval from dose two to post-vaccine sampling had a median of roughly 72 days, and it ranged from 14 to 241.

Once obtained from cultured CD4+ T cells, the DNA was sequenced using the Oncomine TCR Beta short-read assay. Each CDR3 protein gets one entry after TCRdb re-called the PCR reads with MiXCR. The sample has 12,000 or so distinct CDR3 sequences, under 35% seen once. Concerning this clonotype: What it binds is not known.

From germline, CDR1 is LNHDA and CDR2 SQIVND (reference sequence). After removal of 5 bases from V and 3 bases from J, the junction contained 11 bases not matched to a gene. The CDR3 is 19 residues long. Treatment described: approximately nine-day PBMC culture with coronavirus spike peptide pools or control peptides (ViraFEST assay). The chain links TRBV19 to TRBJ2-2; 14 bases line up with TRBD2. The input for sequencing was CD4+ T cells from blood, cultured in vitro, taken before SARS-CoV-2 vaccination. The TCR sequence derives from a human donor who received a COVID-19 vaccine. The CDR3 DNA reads TGTGCCAGTAGTCCTACCCTGAGGGGACTAGCGGGGGACACCGGGGAGCTGTTTTTT. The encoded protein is CASSPTLRGLAGDTGELFF.